This record covers a single T cell receptor (beta chain). These data come from a study of blood T cell repertoires in COVID-19. Study in general: Sites in the United States, Italy and Spain provided acute and convalescent COVID-19 samples.

The V end was cut by 5 bases, the J end by 7 bases, with 6 bases between. The CDR3 loop spans 12 amino acids. In the source study's methods: Reference gene primer amplification yielded estimated nucleated cell counts. Measured with immunoSEQ multiplex PCR; TCRdb has only the in-frame clones, and not every one. The V and J calls and clone size are taken from that table; D and trimming were inferred from the DNA. The table lists hundreds of thousands of clones, approximately 80% of them singletons. The sequenced material came from peripheral blood. The chain is built from TRBV12-3 or TRBV12-4 and TRBJ1-6; weak D call: TRBD1 (5 bases). This receptor was identified in a woman aged 80 or older with acute or convalescent COVID-19. The CDR3 loop reads CASSRQNSPLHF. The CDR3 DNA reads as TGTGCCAGCAGTCGACAGAATTCACCCCTCCACTTT.